This record looks at one T cell receptor (beta chain) sequence and its context. This sample is part of a study of shared clonotypes between healthy human individuals. Study-wide context: Per donor, CD8 memory used one plate, CD8 naive used two, CD4 memory used three and CD4 naive used three.

Clones were read by immunoSEQ multiplex PCR, and TCRdb kept only the in-frame ones, dropping some. The sample records approximately 95,000 clones, about two thirds being singletons. Input material: memory CD8+ T cells sorted from blood. Documented subset: CD45RO+ cells pooled with CCR7-negative TemRA cells. This TCR derives from a man aged 25-45 years in good health.

The chain's CDR3 is CASSLSRGFVSYEQYF. CDR3 nucleotide sequence: TGTGCCAGCAGTCTCTCGAGGGGGTTTGTTTCCTACGAGCAGTACTTC. The chain couples TRBV27 to TRBJ2-7; a possible D gene is TRBD1 (6 bases). Germline V CDR1 and CDR2: MNHEY, SMNVEV (reference sequence). With 5 bases removed from V and 1 base from J, the gap between germline ends came to 18 bases. CDR3 length equals 16 residues.